What follows are 11 T cell receptor beta chains derived from one specimen sequenced in a study of blood T cell repertoires in COVID-19. Generated by immunoSEQ multiplex PCR, the TCRdb table keeps only in-frame clones and is missing some. This table holds about 210,000 clones, about 83% found once. Sample: peripheral blood. Receptor source: a man between 50 and 59 years old with active or convalescent COVID-19.

This chain connects TRBV10-3 to TRBJ1-1, with TRBD1 as a possible D gene (6 bases). V lost 5 bases and J 0 bases, leaving 13 bases between the germline ends. Germline lookup yields CDR1 ENHRY and CDR2 SYGVKD. There are 15 residues in the CDR3. In DNA form, the CDR3 reads TGTGCCATCAGTTGGCAGGGGACATTGAACACTGAAGCTTTCTTT. It translates to CAISWQGTLNTEAFF.

The V and J genes are TRBV30 and TRBJ2-1; tentative D call: TRBD2 (7 bases). The length of the CDR3 is 17 residues. With 5 bases removed from V and 3 bases from J, the gap between germline ends came to 23 bases. The germline CDR1 and CDR2 sequences are GTSNPN and SVGIG (reference sequence). The CDR3 sequence is CAWSPGGGGPGYNEQFF. CDR3 in DNA: TGTGCCTGGTCTCCTGGAGGGGGAGGGCCGGGCTACAATGAGCAGTTCTTC.

The chain combines TRBV9 with TRBJ2-1, with a tentative D call TRBD2 (5 bases). V was shortened by 4 bases and J by 4 bases, with 18 bases between the two germline ends. The CDR3 spans 16 residues. CDR1 is SGDLS and CDR2 is YYNGEE in the germline V gene. The chain's CDR3 is CASSIAGLRGYNEQFF. As DNA, the CDR3 is TGTGCCAGCAGCATTGCCGGACTCAGAGGTTACAATGAGCAGTTCTTC.

This clone was observed a single time. The chain employs TRBV19 and TRBJ1-1, with D maybe TRBD1 (6 bases). The CDR3 has 15 residues. Germline lookup yields CDR1 LNHDA and CDR2 SQIVND (reference sequence). V lost 5 bases, J lost 4 bases, and 17 bases lay in between. The CDR3 sequence is CASSSGGGRATEAFF. The CDR3 region has the DNA TGTGCCAGTAGTTCAGGCGGGGGGCGGGCCACTGAAGCTTTCTTT.

The J gene is TRBJ2-3, the V gene TRBV6-5, with 7 positions matching TRBD2. Germline CDR1 and CDR2: MNHEY and SVGAGI. J was trimmed by 2 bases and V by 6 bases; bases with no gene match: 8. The CDR3 totals 15 residues. The CDR3 DNA reads TGTGCCAGCAGACCCGCGGGGGAAATCACAGATACGCAGTATTTT. Protein product: CASRPAGEITDTQYF.

This chain links TRBV3-1 (or the pseudogene TRBV3-2) with TRBJ1-1; tentatively, D is TRBD1 (5 bases). The germline gives CDR1 LGHDT, CDR2 YNNKEL (reference sequence). V lost 1 base to trimming and J lost 3 bases, with 9 bases between them. The CDR3 sequence is 14 residues long. In nucleotides, the CDR3 is TGTGCCAGCAGCCAAGCCAGGGATTACACTGAAGCTTTCTTT. Translating gives CASSQARDYTEAFF.

This clone has only one observation. The junction and the germline gene differ at one end; a read error may be behind it. The CDR3 region has the DNA TGTGCCAGTAGTTCCGGGACTAGGGATGAGCAGTTCTTC. It is translated as CASSSGTRDEQFF. The chain couples TRBV28 to TRBJ2-1; 8 bases match TRBD2. The CDR3 sequence is 13 residues long. CDR1 and CDR2 (germline): MDHEN, SYDVKM.

The chain combines TRBV28 with TRBJ1-1; D not certain. V was clipped by 2 bases and J by 1 base, with 8 bases between them. CDR3 length: 14 residues. Germline V gene lookup returns CDR1 MDHEN and CDR2 SYDVKM. In DNA, the CDR3 is TGTGCCAGCAGTTTACCAGGATCGAACACTGAAGCTTTCTTT. This gives the protein CASSLPGSNTEAFF.

The gene calls are TRBV4-1 and TRBJ1-1; 8 bases align to TRBD1. Germline CDR1 is MGHRA and CDR2 is YSYEKL. J gave up 1 base and V 1 base, and 2 bases lay outside the gene matches. CDR3 length: 15 amino acids. As DNA, the CDR3 is TGCGCCAGCAGCCAAGGAGACAGGGGGAACACTGAAGCTTTCTTT. The encoded protein is CASSQGDRGNTEAFF.

This sequence joins TRBV9 and TRBJ2-7, with TRBD1 identical over 9 bases. Germline V lookup: CDR1 SGDLS, CDR2 YYNGEE. The length of the CDR3 is 14 residues. V dropped 1 base and J dropped 4; count of bases not matched to a gene: 3. This CDR3 reads CASSVQDRGYEQYF. The CDR3 bases are TGTGCCAGCAGCGTACAGGACAGGGGTTACGAGCAGTACTTC. The whole variable domain, filled in from reference TRBV9 and TRBJ2-7, reads DSGVTQTPKHLITATGQRVTLRCSPRSGDLSVYWYQQSLDQGLQFLIQYYNGEERAKGNILERFSAQQFPDLHSELNLSSLELGDSALYFCASSVQDRGYEQYFGPGTRLTVT.

The rearrangement links TRBV19 to TRBJ1-3; D possibly corresponds to TRBD1 (5 bases). V was cut by 3 bases and J by 2 bases, with 17 bases left in between. Germline V gene lookup returns CDR1 LNHDA and CDR2 SQIVND (reference sequence). CDR3 length: 17 residues. The CDR3 protein is CASSIGVDSQAGNTIYF. The DNA of the CDR3 is TGTGCCAGTAGTATTGGAGTCGACAGTCAGGCTGGAAACACCATATATTTT.